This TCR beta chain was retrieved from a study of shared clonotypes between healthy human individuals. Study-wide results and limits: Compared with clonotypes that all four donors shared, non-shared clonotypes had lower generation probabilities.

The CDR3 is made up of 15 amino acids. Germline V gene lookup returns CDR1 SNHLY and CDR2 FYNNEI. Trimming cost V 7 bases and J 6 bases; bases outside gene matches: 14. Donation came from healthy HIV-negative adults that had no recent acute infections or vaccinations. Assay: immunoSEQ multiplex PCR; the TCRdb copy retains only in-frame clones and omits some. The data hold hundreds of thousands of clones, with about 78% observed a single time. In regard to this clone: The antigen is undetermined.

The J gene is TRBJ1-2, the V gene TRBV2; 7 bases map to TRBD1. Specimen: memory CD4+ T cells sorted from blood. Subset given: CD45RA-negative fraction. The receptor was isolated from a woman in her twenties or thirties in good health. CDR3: CASKRALTGDNGYTF. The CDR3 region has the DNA TGTGCCAGCAAAAGGGCACTTACAGGGGATAATGGCTACACCTTC.